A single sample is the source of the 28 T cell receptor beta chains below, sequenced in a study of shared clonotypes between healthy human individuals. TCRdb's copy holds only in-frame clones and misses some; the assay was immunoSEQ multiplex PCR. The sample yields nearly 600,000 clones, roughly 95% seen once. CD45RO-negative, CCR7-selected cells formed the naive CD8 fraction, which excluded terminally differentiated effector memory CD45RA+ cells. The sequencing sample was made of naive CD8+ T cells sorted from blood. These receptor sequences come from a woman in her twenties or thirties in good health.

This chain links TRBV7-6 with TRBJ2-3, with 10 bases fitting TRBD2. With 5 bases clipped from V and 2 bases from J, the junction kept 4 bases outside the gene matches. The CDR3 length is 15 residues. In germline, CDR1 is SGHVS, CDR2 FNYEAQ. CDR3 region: CASSPGTSDTDTQYF. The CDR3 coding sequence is TGTGCCAGCAGCCCCGGGACTAGCGACACAGATACGCAGTATTTT.

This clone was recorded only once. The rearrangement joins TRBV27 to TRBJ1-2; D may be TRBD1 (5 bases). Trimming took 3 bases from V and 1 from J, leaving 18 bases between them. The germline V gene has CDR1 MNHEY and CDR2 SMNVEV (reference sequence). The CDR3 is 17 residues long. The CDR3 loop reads CASSFSGRAEFNYGYTF. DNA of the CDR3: TGTGCCAGCAGTTTTAGTGGCAGGGCCGAATTTAACTATGGCTACACCTTC.

As DNA, the CDR3 is TGTGCCAGCAGTTGGGGTAGAAACTCCTACGAGCAGTACTTC. Encoded protein: CASSWGRNSYEQYF. This chain links TRBV6-6 with TRBJ2-7; D not resolved. The CDR3 sequence is 14 residues long. V was clipped by 4 bases and J by 0 bases, with 10 bases between them. The germline gives CDR1 MNHNY, CDR2 SVGAGI (reference sequence).

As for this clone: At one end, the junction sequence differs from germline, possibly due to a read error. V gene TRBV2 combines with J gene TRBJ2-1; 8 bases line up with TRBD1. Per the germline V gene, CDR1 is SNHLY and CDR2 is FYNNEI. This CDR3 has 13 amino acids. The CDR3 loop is CASMGTGYSEQFF. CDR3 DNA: TGTGCCAGCATGGGGACAGGCTACAGTGAGCAGTTCTTC.

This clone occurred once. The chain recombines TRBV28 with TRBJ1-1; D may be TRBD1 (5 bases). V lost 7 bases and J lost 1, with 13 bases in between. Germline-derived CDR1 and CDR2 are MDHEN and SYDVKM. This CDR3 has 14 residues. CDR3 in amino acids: CASTPGAPNTEAFF. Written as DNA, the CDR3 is TGTGCCAGCACTCCCGGGGCACCGAACACTGAAGCTTTCTTT. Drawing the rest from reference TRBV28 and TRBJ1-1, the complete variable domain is DVKVTQSSRYLVKRTGEKVFLECVQDMDHENMFWYRQDPGLGLRLIYFSYDVKMKEKGDIPEGYSVSREKKERFSLILESASTNQTSMYLCASTPGAPNTEAFFGQGTRLTVV.

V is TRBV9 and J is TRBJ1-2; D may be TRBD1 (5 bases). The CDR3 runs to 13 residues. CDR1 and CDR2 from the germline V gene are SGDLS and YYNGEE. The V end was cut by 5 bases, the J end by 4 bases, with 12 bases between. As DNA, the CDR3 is TGTGCCAGCAGTGACCCGGGGGGCTATGGCTACACCTTC. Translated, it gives CASSDPGGYGYTF.

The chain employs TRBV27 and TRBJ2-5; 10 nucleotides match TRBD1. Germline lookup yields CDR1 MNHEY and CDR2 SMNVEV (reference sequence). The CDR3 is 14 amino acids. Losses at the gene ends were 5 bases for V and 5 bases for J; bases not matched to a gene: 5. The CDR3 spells CASSQWTGGETQYF. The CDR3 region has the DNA TGTGCCAGCAGTCAGTGGACAGGGGGTGAGACCCAGTACTTC.

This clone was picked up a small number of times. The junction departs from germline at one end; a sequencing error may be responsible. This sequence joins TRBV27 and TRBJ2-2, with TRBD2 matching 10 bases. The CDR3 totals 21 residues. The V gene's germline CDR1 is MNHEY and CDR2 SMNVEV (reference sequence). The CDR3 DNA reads TGTGCCAGCAGTTTAAAGAGTCGGCTAGCGGGAGTTCGTCTGAACCCCGGGGAGCTGTTTTTT. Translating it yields CASSLKSRLAGVRLNPGELFF.

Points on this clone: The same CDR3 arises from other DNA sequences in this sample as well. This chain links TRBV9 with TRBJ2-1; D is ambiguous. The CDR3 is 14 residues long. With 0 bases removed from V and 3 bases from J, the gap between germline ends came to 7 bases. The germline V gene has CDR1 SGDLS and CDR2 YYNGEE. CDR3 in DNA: TGTGCCAGCAGCGTAGCTGAGAGCTACAATGAGCAGTTCTTC. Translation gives CASSVAESYNEQFF.

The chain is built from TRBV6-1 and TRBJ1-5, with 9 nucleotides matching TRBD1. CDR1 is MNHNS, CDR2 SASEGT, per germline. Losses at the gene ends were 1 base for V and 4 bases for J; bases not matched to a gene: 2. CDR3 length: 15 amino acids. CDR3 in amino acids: CASSEEGTGNQPQHF. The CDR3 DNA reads TGTGCCAGCAGTGAAGAAGGGACAGGGAATCAGCCCCAGCATTTT.

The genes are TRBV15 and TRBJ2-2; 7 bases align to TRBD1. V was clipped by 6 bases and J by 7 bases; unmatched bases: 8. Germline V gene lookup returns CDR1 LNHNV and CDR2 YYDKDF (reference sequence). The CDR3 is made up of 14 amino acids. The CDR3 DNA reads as TGTGCCACCAGTTCCGACAGGGAAGACGGGGAGCTGTTTTTT. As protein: CATSSDREDGELFF. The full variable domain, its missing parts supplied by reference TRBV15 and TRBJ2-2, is DAMVIQNPRYQVTQFGKPVTLSCSQTLNHNVMYWYQQKSSQAPKLLFHYYDKDFNNEADTPDNFQSRRPNTSFCFLDIRSPGLGDTAMYLCATSSDREDGELFFGEGSRLTVL.

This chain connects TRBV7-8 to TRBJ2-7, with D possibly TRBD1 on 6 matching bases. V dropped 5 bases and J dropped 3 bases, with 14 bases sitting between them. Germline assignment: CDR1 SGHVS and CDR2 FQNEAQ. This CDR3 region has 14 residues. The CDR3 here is CASSQADRNYEQYF. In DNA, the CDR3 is TGTGCCAGCAGCCAGGCGGACAGAAACTACGAGCAGTACTTC.

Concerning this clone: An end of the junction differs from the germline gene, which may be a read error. The CDR3 protein is CASDRDAEDLTF. In DNA, the CDR3 is TGTGCCAGCGACCGGGACGCGGAGGACCTTACCTTC. This chain connects TRBV2 to TRBJ2-7; D might be TRBD1 or TRBD2, each matching 5 bases. The CDR3 has 12 amino acids. Germline values: CDR1 SNHLY, CDR2 FYNNEI.

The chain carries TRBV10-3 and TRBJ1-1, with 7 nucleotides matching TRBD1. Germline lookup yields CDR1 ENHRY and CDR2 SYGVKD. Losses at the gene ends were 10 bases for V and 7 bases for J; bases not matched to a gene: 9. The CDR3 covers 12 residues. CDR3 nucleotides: TGTGCCACCGAATCCGGGACAGATGAAGCTTTCTTT. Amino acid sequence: CATESGTDEAFF.

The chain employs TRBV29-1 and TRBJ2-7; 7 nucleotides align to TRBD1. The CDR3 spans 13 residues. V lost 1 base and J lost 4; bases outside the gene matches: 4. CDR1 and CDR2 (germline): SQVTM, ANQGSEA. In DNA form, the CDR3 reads TGCAGCGTTGAAGGCGGACAGGAGTACGAGCAGTACTTC. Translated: CSVEGGQEYEQYF.

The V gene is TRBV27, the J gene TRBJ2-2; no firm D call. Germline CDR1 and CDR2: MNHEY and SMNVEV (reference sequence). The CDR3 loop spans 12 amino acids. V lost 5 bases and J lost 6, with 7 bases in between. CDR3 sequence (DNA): TGTGCCAGCAGTCCGGTTGCCGGGGAGCTGTTTTTT. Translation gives CASSPVAGELFF.

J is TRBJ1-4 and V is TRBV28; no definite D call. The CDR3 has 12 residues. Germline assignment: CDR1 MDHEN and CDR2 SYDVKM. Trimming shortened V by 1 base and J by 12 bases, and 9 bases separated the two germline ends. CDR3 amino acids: CASSLSPWELFF. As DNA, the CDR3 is TGTGCCAGCAGTTTATCGCCCTGGGAACTGTTTTTT.

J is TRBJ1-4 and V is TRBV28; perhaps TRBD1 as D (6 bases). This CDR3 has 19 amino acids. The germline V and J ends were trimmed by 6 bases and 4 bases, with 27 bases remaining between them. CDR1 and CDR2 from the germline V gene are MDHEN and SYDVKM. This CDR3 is CASSSDRTRAVLNNEKLFF. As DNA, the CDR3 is TGTGCCAGCAGCTCGGACAGAACTCGAGCGGTTTTGAATAATGAAAAACTGTTTTTT.

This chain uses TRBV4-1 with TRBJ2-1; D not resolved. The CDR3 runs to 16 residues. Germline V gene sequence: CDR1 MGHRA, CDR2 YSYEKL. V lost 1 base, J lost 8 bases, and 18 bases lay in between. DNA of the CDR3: TGCGCCAGCAGCCAAGGGTGGGTAATGGTAAACGATGAGCAGTTCTTC. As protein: CASSQGWVMVNDEQFF.

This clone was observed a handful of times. The CDR3 protein is CASSVYPGQGYEQYF. The CDR3 region has the DNA TGTGCCAGCAGCGTATACCCGGGACAGGGCTACGAGCAGTACTTC. This chain links TRBV9 with TRBJ2-7, with 9 nucleotides matching TRBD1. V was clipped by 1 base and J by 3 bases; unmatched bases: 5. The CDR3 runs to 15 residues. CDR1 and CDR2 from the germline V gene are SGDLS and YYNGEE. Filled out from reference TRBV9 and TRBJ2-7, the complete variable domain reads DSGVTQTPKHLITATGQRVTLRCSPRSGDLSVYWYQQSLDQGLQFLIQYYNGEERAKGNILERFSAQQFPDLHSELNLSSLELGDSALYFCASSVYPGQGYEQYFGPGTRLTVT.

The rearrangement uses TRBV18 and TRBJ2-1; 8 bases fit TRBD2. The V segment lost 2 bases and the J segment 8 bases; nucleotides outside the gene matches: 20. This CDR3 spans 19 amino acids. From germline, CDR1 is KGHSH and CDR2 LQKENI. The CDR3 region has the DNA TGTGCCAGCTCACCATTTCCGGGACTAGTAGGCCAGACAGACGATGAGCAGTTCTTC. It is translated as CASSPFPGLVGQTDDEQFF.

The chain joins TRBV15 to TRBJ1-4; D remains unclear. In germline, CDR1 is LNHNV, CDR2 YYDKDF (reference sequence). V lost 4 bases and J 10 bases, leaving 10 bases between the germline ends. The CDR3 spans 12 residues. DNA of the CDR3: TGTGCCACCAGCACCGAGACCGCAAAACTGTTTTTT. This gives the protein CATSTETAKLFF. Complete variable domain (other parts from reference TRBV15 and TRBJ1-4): DAMVIQNPRYQVTQFGKPVTLSCSQTLNHNVMYWYQQKSSQAPKLLFHYYDKDFNNEADTPDNFQSRRPNTSFCFLDIRSPGLGDTAMYLCATSTETAKLFFGSGTQLSVL.

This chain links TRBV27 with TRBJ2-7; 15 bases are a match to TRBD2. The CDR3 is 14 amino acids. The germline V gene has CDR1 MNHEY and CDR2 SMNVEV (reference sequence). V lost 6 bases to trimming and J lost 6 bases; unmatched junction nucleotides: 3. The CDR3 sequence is CASSAGLAGGEQYF. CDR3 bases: TGTGCCAGCAGCGCGGGACTAGCGGGAGGCGAGCAGTACTTC.

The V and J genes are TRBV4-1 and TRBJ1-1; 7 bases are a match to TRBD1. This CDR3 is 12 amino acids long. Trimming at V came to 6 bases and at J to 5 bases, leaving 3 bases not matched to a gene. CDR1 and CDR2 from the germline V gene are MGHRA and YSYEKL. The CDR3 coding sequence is TGCGCCAGCAGGAACAGGGGAACTGAAGCTTTCTTT. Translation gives CASRNRGTEAFF.

The CDR3 loop reads CASSPLNTEAFF. The DNA for the CDR3 is TGTGCCAGTAGCCCGCTTAACACTGAAGCTTTCTTT. The chain carries TRBV19 and TRBJ1-1; D gene unclear. Germline-derived CDR1 and CDR2 are LNHDA and SQIVND (reference sequence). The CDR3 contains 12 residues. V shed 6 bases and J shed 2 bases, with 7 bases lying between them. The entire variable domain, with the rest obtained from reference TRBV19 and TRBJ1-1, is as follows: DGGITQSPKYLFRKEGQNVTLSCEQNLNHDAMYWYRQDPGQGLRLIYYSQIVNDFQKGDIAEGYSVSREKKESFPLTVTSAQKNPTAFYLCASSPLNTEAFFGQGTRLTVV.

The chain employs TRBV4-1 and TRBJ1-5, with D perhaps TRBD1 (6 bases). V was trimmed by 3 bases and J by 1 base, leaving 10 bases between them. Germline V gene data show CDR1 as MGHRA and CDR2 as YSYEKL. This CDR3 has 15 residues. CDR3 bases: TGCGCCAGCAGCCAGGGGGGGGGCAGCAATCAGCCCCAGCATTTT. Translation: CASSQGGGSNQPQHF.

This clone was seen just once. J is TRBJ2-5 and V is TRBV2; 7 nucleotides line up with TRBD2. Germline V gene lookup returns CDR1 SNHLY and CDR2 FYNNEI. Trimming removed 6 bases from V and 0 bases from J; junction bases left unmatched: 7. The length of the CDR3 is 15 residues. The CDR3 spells CASRRTLADQETQYF. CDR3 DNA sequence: TGTGCCAGCAGACGAACCCTAGCGGACCAAGAGACCCAGTACTTC.

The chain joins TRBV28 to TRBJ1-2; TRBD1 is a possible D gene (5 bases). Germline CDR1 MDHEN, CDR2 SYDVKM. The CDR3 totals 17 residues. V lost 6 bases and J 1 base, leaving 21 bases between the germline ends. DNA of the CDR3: TGTGCCAGCAGCCCCTGGAGGGGTATAGGCTTTAACTATGGCTACACCTTC. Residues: CASSPWRGIGFNYGYTF.